The 23 T cell receptor beta chains in this list originate from one sample, sequenced in a study of T-cell reconstitution after alpha-beta-depleted transplantation in children. Unique molecular identifiers were incorporated into the prepared TCRbeta library. Using its own MiXCR run on the PCR reads, TCRdb lists one record per CDR3 protein. The sample shows 55,000 to 70,000 distinct CDR3 sequences, 11% of them seen only once. Material: PBMCs, obtained before TCRalphabeta/CD19-depleted stem cell transplant. Source of these receptors: a boy younger than 18 with acute myeloid leukemia, due to receive a stem cell transplant.

At least ten counts were recorded for this clonotype. The chain joins TRBV5-6 to TRBJ2-7; D gene unclear. V was pared by 3 bases and J by 2 bases, with 6 bases between. CDR1 and CDR2 from the germline V gene are SGHDT and YYEEEE. The CDR3 is 12 residues long. CDR3 nucleotide sequence: TGTGCCAGCAGCTACCGAACCTACGAGCAGTACTTC. It yields the protein CASSYRTYEQYF.

This clonotype appeared many times. The chain has TRBV11-1 and TRBJ2-2, with unresolved D. The CDR3 has 15 residues. Trimming left V 5 bases short and J 4 bases short, with 14 bases between. Germline V gene data show CDR1 as SGHAT and CDR2 as FQDESV (reference sequence). CDR3 in amino acids: CASSLEFGATGELFF. The CDR3 bases are TGTGCCAGCAGCCTCGAGTTCGGTGCCACCGGGGAGCTGTTTTTT.

This clonotype was detected many times. The chain joins TRBV14 to TRBJ1-1, with no clear D. This CDR3 region has 12 residues. The germline V gene encodes CDR1 SGHDN and CDR2 FVKESK. The V end lost 1 base, the J end lost 10 bases, and 10 bases lay between the germline ends. In DNA, the CDR3 is TGTGCCAGCAGCCAAGGGTTAGGAGGAGCTTTCTTT. Its protein is CASSQGLGGAFF.

This chain joins TRBV5-6 and TRBJ1-2, with a tentative D call TRBD1 (5 bases). There are 15 residues in the CDR3. Trimming shortened V by 7 bases and J by 4 bases, and 20 bases separated the two germline ends. Germline V gene sequence: CDR1 SGHDT, CDR2 YYEEEE. This chain's CDR3 is CASGPGDRGRYGYTF. CDR3 in DNA: TGTGCCAGCGGCCCCGGGGACCGGGGACGCTATGGCTACACCTTC. The entire variable domain, with the rest obtained from reference TRBV5-6 and TRBJ1-2, is as follows: DAGVTQSPTHLIKTRGQQVTLRCSPKSGHDTVSWYQQALGQGPQFIFQYYEEEERQRGNFPDRFSGHQFPNYSSELNVNALLLGDSALYLCASGPGDRGRYGYTFGSGTRLTVV.

This clonotype was seen ten or more times. The chain combines TRBV6-1 with TRBJ2-7; 8 bases line up with TRBD2. The CDR3 extends over 14 amino acids. Per the germline V gene, CDR1 is MNHNS and CDR2 is SASEGT. After removal of 7 bases from V and 7 bases from J, the junction contained 12 bases not matched to a gene. The CDR3 DNA is TGTGCCAGCATGGGCGGGAGGCTCATGGGGGAGCAGTACTTC. Encoded protein: CASMGGRLMGEQYF.

The V gene is TRBV5-4, the J gene TRBJ2-7; no clear D gene. The CDR3 is 12 amino acids. Germline V gives CDR1 SGHNT, CDR2 YYREEE (reference sequence). V gave up 10 bases and J gave up 6 bases, with 17 bases separating them. CDR3 in amino acids: CAPIETALEQYV. Written as DNA, the CDR3 is TGTGCCCCCATCGAGACCGCTCTCGAGCAGTACGTC.

This clonotype was counted many times. V and J are TRBV11-2 and TRBJ2-1; D is ambiguous. Germline V gives CDR1 SGHAT, CDR2 FQNNGV. V gave up 4 bases and J gave up 9 bases, with 16 bases separating them. CDR3 size: 14 residues. The CDR3 reads CASSSPVRFGEQFF. The DNA for the CDR3 is TGTGCCAGCAGCTCCCCCGTCCGGTTTGGTGAGCAGTTCTTC.

In this sample, this clonotype turned up many times. The chain has TRBV5-5 and TRBJ2-1; D ambiguous. Per the germline V gene, CDR1 is SGHKS and CDR2 is YYEKEE (reference sequence). This CDR3 is built from 11 residues. V lost 7 bases to trimming and J lost 9 bases, with 11 bases between them. For the CDR3, the DNA is TGTGCCAGCGTCTGGGCTAGTGAGCAGTTCTTC. Translating gives CASVWASEQFF.

This clonotype was seen repeatedly, ten times or more. This chain connects TRBV11-2 to TRBJ2-2; D gene uncertain. This CDR3 comprises 12 residues. V was shortened by 10 bases and J by 5 bases, with 11 bases between the two germline ends. Germline values: CDR1 SGHAT, CDR2 FQNNGV. The CDR3 loop is CATMGHTGELFF. DNA of the CDR3: TGTGCCACCATGGGCCATACCGGGGAGCTGTTTTTT.

This clonotype was detected many times. J is TRBJ2-1 and V is TRBV25-1, with D perhaps matching TRBD1 (8 bases). Per the germline V gene, CDR1 is MGHDK and CDR2 is SYGVNS. The CDR3 is made up of 14 amino acids. V was cut by 6 bases and J by 7 bases, with 16 bases left in between. CDR3 nucleotides: TGTGCCAGCAGGGTACAGGGGGGGTGGAATGAGCAGTTCTTC. Its protein product is CASRVQGGWNEQFF. Based on the CDR3 plus reference TRBV25-1 and TRBJ2-1, the full variable domain is EADIYQTPRYLVIGTGKKITLECSQTMGHDKMYWYQQDPGMELHLIHYSYGVNSTEKGDLSSESTVSRIRTEHFPLTLESARPSHTSQYLCASRVQGGWNEQFFGPGTRLTVL.

This clonotype was observed at least ten times. The rearrangement links TRBV7-2 to TRBJ2-1, with 9 nucleotides matching TRBD2. Germline V gene data show CDR1 as SGHTA and CDR2 as FQGNSA. This CDR3 is 17 amino acids long. V was clipped by 1 base and J by 0 bases; unmatched bases: 4. CDR3 in amino acids: CASSLGSGGSSYNEQFF. CDR3 sequence (DNA): TGTGCCAGCAGCTTAGGGAGCGGGGGGAGCTCCTACAATGAGCAGTTCTTC.

This clonotype showed up many times. This chain uses TRBV7-3 with TRBJ2-2, with TRBD2 as a possible D gene (6 bases). CDR1 is SGHTA, CDR2 FQGTGA, per germline. The ends were cut back, 5 bases at V and 2 bases at J, with 21 bases in the middle. The CDR3 is 18 amino acids. The DNA for the CDR3 is TGTGCCAGCAGCGGAGGACTATCGGGAAGGGGTAACACCGGGGAGCTGTTTTTT. Amino acid sequence: CASSGGLSGRGNTGELFF.

In this sample, this clonotype turned up many times. The chain recombines TRBV12-3 or TRBV12-4 with TRBJ2-7; 7 bases align to TRBD2. This CDR3 region has 15 residues. V shed 4 bases, J shed 0 bases, and the junction held 6 bases outside the gene matches. This chain's CDR3 is CASSSDSGYSYEQYF. CDR3 sequence (DNA): TGTGCCAGCAGTTCCGATAGCGGGTACTCCTACGAGCAGTACTTC.

The chain links TRBV7-2 to TRBJ2-4; 8 positions match TRBD2. With 0 bases clipped from V and 10 bases from J, the junction kept 8 bases outside the gene matches. This CDR3 has 15 amino acids. CDR1 is SGHTA and CDR2 is FQGNSA in the germline V gene. The CDR3 reads CASSLAGSGGYIQYF. CDR3 nucleotide sequence: TGTGCCAGCAGCTTAGCAGGGAGCGGGGGATATATTCAGTACTTC.

This clonotype was picked up many times. V usage is TRBV7-2 and J usage is TRBJ2-1; D is uncertain. CDR3 length equals 13 residues. Per germline, CDR1 SGHTA and CDR2 FQGNSA. Trimming removed 2 bases at V and 7 bases at J, with 9 bases between. In DNA form, the CDR3 reads TGTGCCAGCAGCTTAAAACAAATGAATGAGCAGTTCTTC. It codes for CASSLKQMNEQFF. The variable domain in full, completed from reference TRBV7-2 and TRBJ2-1, reads GAGVSQSPSNKVTEKGKDVELRCDPISGHTALYWYRQSLGQGLEFLIYFQGNSAPDKSGLPSDRFSAERTGGSVSTLTIQRTQQEDSAVYLCASSLKQMNEQFFGPGTRLTVL.

This clonotype was recorded at least ten times. This chain joins TRBV18 and TRBJ2-4, with D possibly called TRBD1 or TRBD2 (5 bases each). CDR3 length equals 14 residues. V dropped 6 bases and J dropped 8 bases, with 17 bases sitting between them. CDR1 and CDR2 (germline): KGHSH, LQKENI. As DNA, the CDR3 is TGTGCCAGCTCGCTGGGACCGCAGTTGGACATTCAGTACTTC. It yields the protein CASSLGPQLDIQYF.

In this sample, this clonotype turned up many times. V is TRBV6-5 and J is TRBJ1-4; no clear D. Germline values: CDR1 MNHEY, CDR2 SVGAGI. The V end was cut by 2 bases, the J end by 1 base, with 8 bases between. The CDR3 totals 15 residues. The CDR3 nucleotides read TGTGCCAGCAGTTACGATAGCAGAACTAATGAAAAACTGTTTTTT. Translating it yields CASSYDSRTNEKLFF.

This rearrangement joins TRBV14 to TRBJ2-2; a possible D gene is TRBD1 (6 bases). The V gene lost 0 bases and the J gene lost 5 bases, with 16 bases spanning the gap. CDR1 SGHDN and CDR2 FVKESK come from the germline V gene. The CDR3 spans 17 residues. CDR3 in amino acids: CASSQDRTALVTGELFF. The CDR3 DNA is TGTGCCAGCAGCCAAGATAGGACAGCCCTCGTGACCGGGGAGCTGTTTTTT.

Concerning this clonotype itself: This clone may be a read error of a much larger clone one base away. This chain uses TRBV7-2 with TRBJ1-2; 7 bases match TRBD1. V lost 4 bases and J lost 7; bases outside the gene matches: 6. From germline, CDR1 is SGHTA and CDR2 FQGNSA. The CDR3 consists of 13 residues. This CDR3 reads CASSYRGGGGYTF. Here the CDR3 DNA reads TGTGCCAGCAGCTACAGGGGTGGAGGTGGCTACACCTTC.

This clonotype was observed many times. The V call is TRBV12-3 or TRBV12-4, the J call TRBJ1-5; no reliable D call. This CDR3 has 13 residues. With 7 bases removed from V and 0 bases from J, the gap between germline ends came to 7 bases. CDR3 sequence (DNA): TGTGCCAGCAAGCCGGGTAGCAATCAGCCCCAGCATTTT. As protein: CASKPGSNQPQHF.

This clonotype has at least ten counts. The V gene is TRBV20-1, the J gene TRBJ2-5; 9 nucleotides agree with TRBD2. The CDR3 sequence is 14 residues long. Germline CDR1 DFQATT, CDR2 SNEGSKA (reference sequence). The V segment lost 3 bases and the J segment 3 bases; nucleotides outside the gene matches: 5. CDR3 bases: TGCAGTGCTAGTCTACTAGCGGGTGAAGAGACCCAGTACTTC. This codes for CSASLLAGEETQYF.

This clonotype was recorded many times. This chain uses TRBV27 with TRBJ2-7; TRBD2 matches 15 bases. V was clipped by 3 bases and J by 4 bases; unmatched bases: 1. The germline V gene has CDR1 MNHEY and CDR2 SMNVEV (reference sequence). CDR3 length: 15 residues. The CDR3 DNA is TGTGCCAGCAGTTTCGGGACTAGCGGGAGGTACGAGCAGTACTTC. Residues: CASSFGTSGRYEQYF.

Ten or more counts support this clonotype. This rearrangement joins TRBV27 to TRBJ1-2; TRBD1 is a possible D gene (5 bases). Trimming shortened V by 2 bases and J by 4 bases, and 11 bases separated the two germline ends. This CDR3 comprises 14 residues. Per the germline V gene, CDR1 is MNHEY and CDR2 is SMNVEV (reference sequence). CDR3 region: CASSLMGETYGYTF. CDR3 nucleotides: TGTGCCAGCAGTTTAATGGGGGAGACCTATGGCTACACCTTC.